One and the same sample provided the 28 T cell receptor beta chains below, sequenced in a study of T cell responses to AZD1222 COVID-19 vaccine. Measured with immunoSEQ multiplex PCR; TCRdb has only the in-frame clones, and not every one. This repertoire shows about 100,000 clones, approximately 91% found once; its top ten account for 1.5% to 2%. The sequenced sample was peripheral blood, obtained on day 0 of AZD1222 vaccination. These TCRs come from an adult in good health.

The chain joins TRBV27 to TRBJ1-6; perhaps TRBD1 as D (6 bases). The ends were cut back, 5 bases at V and 4 bases at J, with 18 bases in the middle. This CDR3 contains 17 residues. The germline CDR1 and CDR2 sequences are MNHEY and SMNVEV (reference sequence). The CDR3: CASSPTMVGGYNSPLHF. DNA of the CDR3: TGTGCCAGCAGTCCCACTATGGTAGGGGGTTATAATTCACCCCTCCACTTT.

V usage is TRBV4-1 and J usage is TRBJ1-4; D remains unclear. V was cut by 2 bases and J by 0 bases, with 7 bases left in between. CDR1 is MGHRA, CDR2 YSYEKL, per germline. This CDR3 has 15 amino acids. CDR3 sequence (DNA): TGCGCCAGCAGCCAACTGGGAACAACTAATGAAAAACTGTTTTTT. This sequence encodes CASSQLGTTNEKLFF.

The V and J genes are TRBV5-1 and TRBJ1-2; tentatively, D is TRBD1 (5 bases). The CDR3 extends over 15 amino acids. Germline lookup yields CDR1 SGHRS and CDR2 YFSETQ. V shed 2 bases and J shed 1 base, with 12 bases lying between them. Here the CDR3 reads CASSLGVTINYGYTF. CDR3 bases: TGCGCCAGCAGCTTAGGGGTGACAATTAACTATGGCTACACCTTC.

This rearrangement joins TRBV7-2 to TRBJ2-1, with no clear D. Trimming left V 2 bases short and J 5 bases short, with 7 bases between. The length of the CDR3 is 13 residues. The germline V gene encodes CDR1 SGHTA and CDR2 FQGNSA. The CDR3 DNA reads as TGTGCCAGCAGCTTATCCGGAGACAATGAGCAGTTCTTC. Translated: CASSLSGDNEQFF.

J is TRBJ2-1 and V is TRBV3-1 (or the pseudogene TRBV3-2), with D possibly being TRBD1 or TRBD2 (5 bases each). The CDR3 runs 12 residues. The germline gives CDR1 LGHDT, CDR2 YNNKEL (reference sequence). Trimming pared 2 bases from V and 10 bases from J, leaving 9 bases between. The CDR3 spells CASSQTGPEQFF. For the CDR3, the DNA is TGTGCCAGCAGCCAAACGGGGCCAGAGCAGTTCTTC.

This rearrangement joins TRBV11-3 to TRBJ2-2, with 8 nucleotides matching TRBD1. V dropped 6 bases and J dropped 1; count of bases not matched to a gene: 4. From germline, CDR1 is SGHNT and CDR2 YENEEA. The length of the CDR3 is 15 residues. In DNA, the CDR3 is TGTGCCAGCAGTCGACAGGGGAGGAACACCGGGGAGCTGTTTTTT. This translates into CASSRQGRNTGELFF.

This chain joins TRBV19 and TRBJ1-2; D may be TRBD1 (6 bases). The ends were cut back, 1 base at V and 8 bases at J, with 20 bases in the middle. The CDR3 has 16 amino acids. The germline gives CDR1 LNHDA, CDR2 SQIVND (reference sequence). CDR3 nucleotide sequence: TGTGCCAGTAGTATAGGGACAGCCGTTGGTTCTAGGGGCTACACCTTC. Encoded protein: CASSIGTAVGSRGYTF.

CDR3 loop: CASSLSGISTDTQYF. CDR3 DNA: TGCGCCAGCAGCTTAAGCGGGATTTCGACAGATACGCAGTATTTT. The chain carries TRBV5-1 and TRBJ2-3; 7 nucleotides line up with TRBD2. Germline trimming cut 2 bases from V and 3 bases from J; bases unmatched to any gene: 6. Germline CDR1 SGHRS, CDR2 YFSETQ. This CDR3 comprises 15 residues.

The genes are TRBV11-2 and TRBJ2-1, with D maybe TRBD1 (5 bases). CDR3 length: 14 amino acids. The V gene's germline CDR1 is SGHAT and CDR2 FQNNGV. V lost 1 base to trimming and J lost 4 bases, with 8 bases between them. In nucleotides, the CDR3 is TGTGCCAGCAGCTTAGTGGCAGGGTACAATGAGCAGTTCTTC. Translating it yields CASSLVAGYNEQFF.

The chain uses TRBV19 and TRBJ1-5; 8 bases fit TRBD1. Germline V gene data show CDR1 as LNHDA and CDR2 as SQIVND (reference sequence). The junction had 13 bases not matched to a gene; V was cut back by 6 bases and J by 6 bases. There are 16 residues in the CDR3. The CDR3 region is CASRGVDRGISQPQHF. The CDR3 nucleotides read TGTGCCAGTAGAGGTGTCGACAGGGGAATAAGTCAGCCCCAGCATTTT.

The V call is TRBV7-4, the J call TRBJ1-6; the match to TRBD1 covers 9 bases. V lost 11 bases to trimming and J lost 4 bases; unmatched junction nucleotides: 9. The CDR3 is 15 residues long. Germline V CDR1 and CDR2: SGHVT, SQSDAQ. The CDR3 protein is CAGKIGTGYNSPLHF. In DNA, the CDR3 is TGTGCCGGCAAAATCGGGACAGGGTATAATTCACCCCTCCACTTT.

This rearrangement joins TRBV28 to TRBJ1-2; D unresolved. The CDR3 length is 12 residues. Per germline, CDR1 MDHEN and CDR2 SYDVKM. The V gene lost 2 bases and the J gene lost 5 bases, with 6 bases spanning the gap. The CDR3: CASSLTQYGYTF. CDR3 DNA: TGTGCCAGCAGTTTAACGCAATATGGCTACACCTTC.

This rearrangement joins TRBV5-8 to TRBJ2-7, with TRBD1 identical over 9 bases. Trimming at V came to 4 bases and at J to 4 bases, leaving 9 bases not matched to a gene. CDR3 length: 15 residues. The germline V gene has CDR1 SGHTS and CDR2 YDEGEE. The CDR3 reads CASSTGTGFSYEQYF. In DNA, the CDR3 is TGTGCCAGCAGCACCGGGACAGGGTTTTCGTACGAGCAGTACTTC.

The gene calls are TRBV4-1 and TRBJ1-5; TRBD1 matches 10 bases. Looked up from germline, CDR1 is MGHRA and CDR2 is YSYEKL. The V segment lost 4 bases and the J segment 7 bases; nucleotides outside the gene matches: 10. This CDR3 is 16 amino acids long. CDR3 amino acids: CASSPPGQGRTQPQHF. The CDR3, as DNA: TGCGCCAGCAGCCCCCCGGGACAGGGGAGGACGCAGCCCCAGCATTTT.

The chain has TRBV10-3 and TRBJ1-1; 7 bases agree with TRBD1. CDR1 and CDR2 from the germline V gene are ENHRY and SYGVKD. There are 16 residues in the CDR3. V shed 5 bases and J 1 base; nucleotides not matched to a gene: 10. This CDR3 is CAISYSQGGRNTEAFF. The CDR3 DNA reads as TGTGCCATCAGTTACAGCCAGGGGGGGCGGAACACTGAAGCTTTCTTT.

The chain links TRBV2 to TRBJ1-2; unclear D gene. CDR3 length: 14 residues. Trimming pared 5 bases from V and 4 bases from J, leaving 14 bases between. Germline loops: CDR1 SNHLY, CDR2 FYNNEI. CDR3 bases: TGTGCCAGCAGTCCCGTCGGTGGAGGCTATGGCTACACCTTC. It encodes CASSPVGGGYGYTF. The whole variable domain, remainder taken from reference TRBV2 and TRBJ1-2, is EPEVTQTPSHQVTQMGQEVILRCVPISNHLYFYWYRQILGQKVEFLVSFYNNEISEKSEIFDDQFSVERPDGSNFTLKIRSTKLEDSAMYFCASSPVGGGYGYTFGSGTRLTVV.

This clone appeared a single time. In DNA form, the CDR3 reads TGTGCCAGCAGTGATGCAAAGTTGAACCCAGGAAACACCATATATTTT. Protein product: CASSDAKLNPGNTIYF. The V call is TRBV2, the J call TRBJ1-3; D gene uncertain. The germline gives CDR1 SNHLY, CDR2 FYNNEI. Between the trimmed V and J ends, which lost 3 bases and 4 bases, there was a span of 16 bases. This CDR3 contains 16 residues.

The J gene is TRBJ2-5, the V gene TRBV18, with TRBD1 matching 7 bases. With V trimmed by 3 bases and J by 4 bases, 5 bases remained unmatched. Germline assignment: CDR1 KGHSH and CDR2 LQKENI. CDR3 length: 14 amino acids. The CDR3 reads CASSPDRAGETQYF. CDR3 bases: TGTGCCAGCTCACCCGACAGGGCTGGAGAGACCCAGTACTTC. The entire variable domain, with the rest obtained from reference TRBV18 and TRBJ2-5, is as follows: NAGVMQNPRHLVRRRGQEARLRCSPMKGHSHVYWYRQLPEEGLKFMVYLQKENIIDESGMPKERFSAEFPKEGPSILRIQQVVRGDSAAYFCASSPDRAGETQYFGPGTRLLVL.

This chain uses TRBV12-3 or TRBV12-4 with TRBJ2-7, with no clear D. CDR3 length equals 11 residues. The V end was cut by 3 bases, the J end by 5 bases, with 5 bases between. As DNA, the CDR3 is TGTGCCAGCAGTTTTTTCCACGAGCAGTACTTC. This codes for CASSFFHEQYF.

The V gene is TRBV10-2, the J gene TRBJ2-1; D is possibly TRBD1 (8 bases). Germline CDR1 and CDR2: WSHSY and SAAADI. This CDR3 comprises 17 residues. With 9 bases removed from V and 7 bases from J, the gap between germline ends came to 28 bases. CDR3 residues: CARGTGVPGLIRNEQFF. CDR3 DNA sequence: TGCGCCAGGGGGACAGGCGTACCGGGACTAATTCGAAATGAGCAGTTCTTC.

This rearrangement joins TRBV18 to TRBJ1-4; tentative D call: TRBD1 (5 bases). The V end lost 2 bases, the J end lost 8 bases, and 18 bases lay between the germline ends. This CDR3 is 16 amino acids long. Looked up from germline, CDR1 is KGHSH and CDR2 is LQKENI. The CDR3 reads CASSPYMPGRGEKLFF. The CDR3 DNA is TGTGCCAGCTCACCATACATGCCAGGGAGAGGGGAAAAACTGTTTTTT. The variable domain in full, with the rest retrieved from reference TRBV18 and TRBJ1-4, is NAGVMQNPRHLVRRRGQEARLRCSPMKGHSHVYWYRQLPEEGLKFMVYLQKENIIDESGMPKERFSAEFPKEGPSILRIQQVVRGDSAAYFCASSPYMPGRGEKLFFGSGTQLSVL.

This clone was observed a handful of times. The chain carries TRBV5-1 and TRBJ1-4, with TRBD1 as a possible D gene (6 bases). Trimming stripped 4 bases from V and 4 bases from J, with 20 bases between. The germline V gene encodes CDR1 SGHRS and CDR2 YFSETQ. The CDR3 loop spans 17 amino acids. The CDR3 spells CASSREAQGLINEKLFF. In DNA, the CDR3 is TGCGCCAGCAGCCGGGAGGCACAGGGTCTGATTAATGAAAAACTGTTTTTT. Drawing the rest from reference TRBV5-1 and TRBJ1-4, the complete variable domain is KAGVTQTPRYLIKTRGQQVTLSCSPISGHRSVSWYQQTPGQGLQFLFEYFSETQRNKGNFPGRFSGRQFSNSRSEMNVSTLELGDSALYLCASSREAQGLINEKLFFGSGTQLSVL.

The V and J genes are TRBV7-3 and TRBJ1-1, with 8 bases identical to TRBD1. This CDR3 has 14 amino acids. J gave up 7 bases and V 3 bases, and 7 bases lay outside the gene matches. CDR1 and CDR2 (germline): SGHTA, FQGTGA. The CDR3 nucleotides are TGTGCCAGCAGCTTGCTTTCTGGGACAGGTGAAGCTTTCTTT. Translation gives CASSLLSGTGEAFF.

The chain has TRBV23-1 and TRBJ1-2; D unresolved. TRBV23-1 has ORF status, its function being uncertain. The CDR3 length is 14 residues. V was pared by 6 bases and J by 4 bases, with 15 bases between. The CDR3 here is CASREKTGPYGYTF. For the CDR3, the DNA is TGCGCCAGCAGAGAAAAAACCGGGCCCTATGGCTACACCTTC.

The rearrangement links TRBV30 to TRBJ2-6, with unresolved D. The V end was cut by 5 bases, the J end by 3 bases, with 14 bases between. The CDR3 extends over 15 amino acids. Per germline, CDR1 GTSNPN and CDR2 SVGIG (reference sequence). The CDR3 nucleotides are TGTGCCTGGGGCCCAGCGCCCCGTGGGGCCAACGTCCTGACTTTC. Protein: CAWGPAPRGANVLTF. Filled out from reference TRBV30 and TRBJ2-6, the complete variable domain reads SQTIHQWPATLVQPVGSPLSLECTVEGTSNPNLYWYRQAAGRGLQLLFYSVGIGQISSEVPQNLSASRPQDRQFILSSKKLLLSDSGFYLCAWGPAPRGANVLTFGAGSRLTVL.

The V gene is TRBV5-3, the J gene TRBJ1-4; the D gene is possibly TRBD1 (6 bases). TRBV5-3 is assigned to the ORF class and has an uncertain function. The CDR3 extends over 18 amino acids. V lost 0 bases and J 2 bases, leaving 17 bases between the germline ends. The CDR3 sequence: CARSLGDTQGWTNEKLFF. The CDR3 bases are TGTGCCAGAAGCTTGGGGGACACCCAAGGCTGGACTAATGAAAAACTGTTTTTT.

This clone has only one observation. The chain links TRBV5-1 to TRBJ2-1; TRBD2 agrees at 10 bases. The germline V gene has CDR1 SGHRS and CDR2 YFSETQ. This CDR3 is 15 amino acids long. V gave up 1 base and J gave up 8 bases; unmatched junction bases: 6. The CDR3 here is CASSLSLAGAYEQFF. The CDR3 DNA reads TGCGCCAGCAGCTTGAGTCTAGCGGGAGCCTATGAGCAGTTCTTC.

This clone was counted once. The V and J genes are TRBV28 and TRBJ1-6, with D possibly TRBD1 on 6 matching bases. Trimming removed 6 bases from V and 11 bases from J, with 17 bases in between. The CDR3 loop spans 14 amino acids. Germline V lookup: CDR1 MDHEN, CDR2 SYDVKM. The CDR3 DNA sequence: TGTGCCAGCAGCGCGACAGGCGTCCGGCCACCCCTCCACTTT. Translated: CASSATGVRPPLHF.